This TCR beta chain appears in the sequencing data of a study of shared clonotypes between healthy human individuals. Overall study context: Every donor yielded three CD4 naive, three CD4 memory, two CD8 naive and one CD8 memory plate. Findings and limits, study-wide: Donor scarcity curtailed the genetic and exposure-history diversity represented herein.

The data were produced by immunoSEQ multiplex PCR, yet TCRdb's version contains in-frame clones alone and is incomplete. Of 850,000 to 1,100,000 clones in the sample, about 72% are singletons; the top ten hold 0.89%. The V end lost 1 base, the J end lost 0 bases, and 13 bases lay between the germline ends. CDR1 and CDR2 from the germline V gene are MDHEN and SYDVKM. The CDR3 extends over 17 amino acids. In the case of this clone: Its antigen is still unknown.

Sequenced sample: memory CD4+ T cells from PBMCs. Subset meaning: CD45RA-negative fraction. This receptor was obtained from a young man in good health. Some clones in this sample may be carry-over from other donors' samples. The chain is built from TRBV28 and TRBJ1-3; D might be TRBD1 (5 bases). The CDR3 DNA sequence: TGTGCCAGCAGTTTATCTGGGAGGGGAATCTCTGGAAACACCATATATTTT. Translation gives CASSLSGRGISGNTIYF.